These T cell receptor beta chains were read from a single sample in a study of early T cells in non-severe SARS-CoV-2 infection. TCRdb fed the 5' RACE reads into MiXCR, producing one record per CDR3 protein. The sample holds some 87,000 distinct CDR3 sequences, 12% seen once. Sequenced sample: whole blood. These receptors were taken from an adult who was a healthcare worker with PCR-confirmed SARS-CoV-2 infection or an uninfected control (not recorded which). Both conserved end residues are part of each CDR3. The order of the fields is clone size, V gene, D gene, J gene, CDR3 DNA, CDR3 protein. The D gene is left open where the match is weak. Clone size is not always given. Where it is, it says once, few, many or a class for expanded clones.

abundance: .
v_gene: TRBV7-9
d_gene: TRBD2
j_gene: TRBJ2-1
CDR3nt: TGTGCCAGCAGCCCACGGGCTAGCGGGACGTACACCTACAATGAGCAGTTCTTC
CDR3aa: CASSPRASGTYTYNEQFF

abundance: few
v_gene: TRBV6-1
d_gene: .
j_gene: TRBJ2-3
CDR3nt: TGTGCCAGCAGGGGCCTCCAGGTCGCCACAGATACGCAGTATTTT
CDR3aa: CASRGLQVATDTQYF

abundance: few
v_gene: TRBV7-6
d_gene: .
j_gene: TRBJ1-1
CDR3nt: TGTGCCAGCACCCTCGGGGGGGCCGGGGGCACTGAAGCTTTCTTT
CDR3aa: CASTLGGAGGTEAFF

abundance: many
v_gene: TRBV10-1
d_gene: TRBD2
j_gene: TRBJ2-3
CDR3nt: TGCGCCAGCAGTGAGAGGGGCCTAGCGGAAGATACGCAGTATTTT
CDR3aa: CASSERGLAEDTQYF

abundance: few
v_gene: TRBV20-1
d_gene: TRBD1
j_gene: TRBJ2-3
CDR3nt: TGCAGTGCTAGAGTTACTCCGGGACAGGGTGCGGATACGCAGTATTTT
CDR3aa: CSARVTPGQGADTQYF

abundance: .
v_gene: TRBV5-4
d_gene: TRBD1
j_gene: TRBJ1-6
CDR3nt: TGTGCCAGCACCACCGGGACAGGGGATTCACCCCTCCACTTT
CDR3aa: CASTTGTGDSPLHF

abundance: many
v_gene: TRBV21-1
d_gene: .
j_gene: TRBJ2-1
CDR3nt: TGTGCCAGCAACCGGGACAGGGCGCTCTTC
CDR3aa: CASNRDRALF

abundance: many
v_gene: TRBV11-2
d_gene: .
j_gene: TRBJ2-7
CDR3nt: TGTGCCAGCGAAGAGGCGGAGCGGAACTACGAGCAGTACTTC
CDR3aa: CASEEAERNYEQYF

abundance: few
v_gene: TRBV24-1
d_gene: TRBD2
j_gene: TRBJ2-2
CDR3nt: TGTGCCACCAGTGCGACTAGCGGGGAGGGTACCGGGGAGCTGTTTTTT
CDR3aa: CATSATSGEGTGELFF

abundance: few
v_gene: TRBV3-1
d_gene: .
j_gene: TRBJ1-2
CDR3nt: TGTGCCAGCAGCCAAATCACTTTCAATGGCTACACCTTC
CDR3aa: CASSQITFNGYTF

abundance: many
v_gene: TRBV4-1
d_gene: TRBD2
j_gene: TRBJ2-1
CDR3nt: TGCGCCAGCAGCCAAGTTCGTGGGGGGGTTCGCGATGAGCAGTTCTTC
CDR3aa: CASSQVRGGVRDEQFF

abundance: many
v_gene: TRBV20-1
d_gene: .
j_gene: TRBJ1-3
CDR3nt: TGCAGTGCTATCTCCCGGGGCATTGGAAACACCATATATTTT
CDR3aa: CSAISRGIGNTIYF

abundance: many
v_gene: TRBV11-2
d_gene: TRBD1
j_gene: TRBJ2-7
CDR3nt: TGTGCCAGCAGCTTACCTCCGGGACAGGGGAGGTACGAGCAGTACTTC
CDR3aa: CASSLPPGQGRYEQYF

abundance: .
v_gene: TRBV18
d_gene: .
j_gene: TRBJ2-2
CDR3nt: TGTGCCAGCTCACCGGAACGACGGAAGAACACCGGGGAGCTGTTTTTT
CDR3aa: CASSPERRKNTGELFF

abundance: many
v_gene: TRBV12-3/TRBV12-4
d_gene: .
j_gene: TRBJ2-7
CDR3nt: TGTGCCAGCAGTTTAAGGGGCCCAGGCAGCAACGAGCAGTACTTC
CDR3aa: CASSLRGPGSNEQYF

abundance: few
v_gene: TRBV6-5
d_gene: TRBD2
j_gene: TRBJ2-7
CDR3nt: TGTGCCAGCAGTTACCTGGGACTAGCGGGATACGAGCAGTACTTC
CDR3aa: CASSYLGLAGYEQYF

abundance: few
v_gene: TRBV7-6
d_gene: .
j_gene: TRBJ2-5
CDR3nt: TGTGCCAGCAGCTTGAGGGCGGGGAGTCTCCAAGAGACCCAGTACTTC
CDR3aa: CASSLRAGSLQETQYF

abundance: .
v_gene: TRBV6-6
d_gene: .
j_gene: TRBJ1-3
CDR3nt: TGTGCCATCAGGGAAGGAAACACCATATATTTT
CDR3aa: CAIREGNTIYF

abundance: .
v_gene: TRBV29-1
d_gene: .
j_gene: TRBJ2-7
CDR3nt: TGCAGCGTTGTTAATAACTACGAGCAGTACTTC
CDR3aa: CSVVNNYEQYF

abundance: .
v_gene: TRBV7-9
d_gene: TRBD1
j_gene: TRBJ2-5
CDR3nt: TGTGCCAGCAGCGTGGACAGGGCGCGGGAGACCCAGTACTTC
CDR3aa: CASSVDRARETQYF

abundance: .
v_gene: TRBV29-1
d_gene: .
j_gene: TRBJ2-5
CDR3nt: TGCAGCGTCGTCGTCGAGACCCAGTACTTC
CDR3aa: CSVVVETQYF

abundance: few
v_gene: TRBV11-3
d_gene: .
j_gene: TRBJ2-3
CDR3nt: TGTGCCAGCAGCTCGACCATGGAGGATACGCAGTATTTT
CDR3aa: CASSSTMEDTQYF

abundance: .
v_gene: TRBV7-2
d_gene: .
j_gene: TRBJ2-7
CDR3nt: TGTGCCAGCAGCTTAGAGGCTGGCAGTCCTTACGAGCAGTACTTC
CDR3aa: CASSLEAGSPYEQYF

abundance: .
v_gene: TRBV6-2/TRBV6-3
d_gene: .
j_gene: TRBJ1-2
CDR3nt: TGTGCCAGCAGTTACTCGAACAGACTCACTAACTATGGCTACACCTTC
CDR3aa: CASSYSNRLTNYGYTF

abundance: many
v_gene: TRBV20-1
d_gene: TRBD2
j_gene: TRBJ2-1
CDR3nt: TGCAGTGCTAGTGCGGGAGGGCCCAATGAGCAGTTCTTC
CDR3aa: CSASAGGPNEQFF

abundance: many
v_gene: TRBV5-4
d_gene: .
j_gene: TRBJ2-2
CDR3nt: TGTGCCAGCAGCCGACCACCTTGGGGAACCGGGGAGCTGTTTTTT
CDR3aa: CASSRPPWGTGELFF

abundance: many
v_gene: TRBV28
d_gene: .
j_gene: TRBJ2-1
CDR3nt: TGTGCCAGCAGTTTAGCCGGGGATGAGCAGTTCTTC
CDR3aa: CASSLAGDEQFF

abundance: .
v_gene: TRBV7-6
d_gene: .
j_gene: TRBJ2-7
CDR3nt: TGTGCCAGCAGCATCCTCTCGGCCTACGAGCAGTACTTC
CDR3aa: CASSILSAYEQYF

abundance: .
v_gene: TRBV15
d_gene: TRBD2
j_gene: TRBJ2-6
CDR3nt: TGTGCCACCAGCAGAGATAGCCCACTAGCGGGGGTTGGGGCCAACGTCCTGACTTTC
CDR3aa: CATSRDSPLAGVGANVLTF

abundance: few
v_gene: TRBV6-5
d_gene: .
j_gene: TRBJ2-3
CDR3nt: TGTGCCAGCAGTTCTCGACTAGCAGATACGCAGTATTTT
CDR3aa: CASSSRLADTQYF

abundance: few
v_gene: TRBV5-1
d_gene: TRBD1
j_gene: TRBJ1-2
CDR3nt: TGCGCCAGCAGCGGAGAGGGGGCAATCTATGGCTACACCTTC
CDR3aa: CASSGEGAIYGYTF

abundance: .
v_gene: TRBV25-1
d_gene: .
j_gene: TRBJ2-7
CDR3nt: TGTGCCAGCAGTGTCGGGGCCGCCGCCTACGAGCAGTACTTC
CDR3aa: CASSVGAAAYEQYF

abundance: many
v_gene: TRBV19
d_gene: .
j_gene: TRBJ1-5
CDR3nt: TGTGCCAGTAGTCCTCTCTGGAATAGCAATCAGCCCCAGCATTTT
CDR3aa: CASSPLWNSNQPQHF

abundance: many
v_gene: TRBV29-1
d_gene: .
j_gene: TRBJ2-7
CDR3nt: TGCAGCGTGGAGGACGGATCCTACGAGCAGTACTTC
CDR3aa: CSVEDGSYEQYF

abundance: many
v_gene: TRBV5-5
d_gene: TRBD2
j_gene: TRBJ2-1
CDR3nt: TGTGCCAGCAGCTTAATCCCTAGCGGGGGGGCGAACAATGAGCAGTTCTTC
CDR3aa: CASSLIPSGGANNEQFF

abundance: many
v_gene: TRBV18
d_gene: .
j_gene: TRBJ2-7
CDR3nt: TGTGCCAGCTCACCACGGGAAGGCCCTTTCGAGCAGTACTTC
CDR3aa: CASSPREGPFEQYF

abundance: .
v_gene: TRBV5-1
d_gene: .
j_gene: TRBJ1-1
CDR3nt: TGCGCCAGCAGCTTGGCGGTCTACACTGAAGCTTTCTTT
CDR3aa: CASSLAVYTEAFF

abundance: .
v_gene: TRBV12-3/TRBV12-4
d_gene: TRBD2
j_gene: TRBJ2-1
CDR3nt: TGTGCCAGCAGACCGACTAGCGGGAGGGCCTCGGAACAGTTCTTC
CDR3aa: CASRPTSGRASEQFF

abundance: .
v_gene: TRBV10-2
d_gene: .
j_gene: TRBJ2-2
CDR3nt: TGCGCCAGCAGTGAGGGGATAGGGGCCCTGTTTTTT
CDR3aa: CASSEGIGALFF

abundance: many
v_gene: TRBV20-1
d_gene: .
j_gene: TRBJ2-7
CDR3nt: TGCAGTGCTAGAGAAACAGGGAACCACTACGAGCAGTACTTC
CDR3aa: CSARETGNHYEQYF

abundance: .
v_gene: TRBV3-1
d_gene: TRBD2
j_gene: TRBJ2-1
CDR3nt: TGTGCCAGCCGCCTGACTAGCGGCGAATACAATGAGCAGTTCTTC
CDR3aa: CASRLTSGEYNEQFF

abundance: .
v_gene: TRBV27
d_gene: .
j_gene: TRBJ1-2
CDR3nt: TGTGCCAGCAGTATCACAGGGTACTATGGCTACACCTTC
CDR3aa: CASSITGYYGYTF

abundance: .
v_gene: TRBV11-3
d_gene: .
j_gene: TRBJ2-2
CDR3nt: TGTGCCAGCAGCTTAGGGGCAGGCCCCACCGGGGAGCTGTTTTTT
CDR3aa: CASSLGAGPTGELFF

abundance: many
v_gene: TRBV7-9
d_gene: TRBD1
j_gene: TRBJ2-1
CDR3nt: TGTGCCAGCAGCTTCCGGGACAGCCAGTACAATGAGCAGTTCTTC
CDR3aa: CASSFRDSQYNEQFF